This T cell receptor (beta chain) was obtained from a study of spatial heterogeneity in lung cancer. As for the study in general: The authors sequenced available follow-up PBMC samples, taken a median of around two years after resection.

TCR cDNA molecules were tagged individually, and each one carried a unique molecular identifier. Using its own MiXCR run on the 5' RACE reads, TCRdb lists one record per CDR3 protein. The table shows fewer than 60,000 distinct CDR3 sequences, with roughly 7.4% occurring only once. This clonotype appeared a few times. Time point: blood at routine non-recurrence follow-up after resection. Unsorted whole RNA from tumor, nontumor lung or frozen PBMC underwent sequencing. Germline V CDR1 and CDR2: DFQATT, SNEGSKA (reference sequence). The CDR3 spans 18 residues. V was shortened by 2 bases and J by 0 bases, with 20 bases between the two germline ends.

The receptor was isolated from a female donor with early-stage non-small cell lung cancer. Sequences were derived from PBMCs, sampled at follow-up. The rearrangement uses TRBV20-1 and TRBJ1-3, with a tentative D call TRBD1 (5 bases). This chain's CDR3 is CSARRRGTVTGSGNTIYF. The CDR3 nucleotides are TGCAGTGCTAGACGCCGGGGGACGGTCACGGGCTCTGGAAACACCATATATTTT.